This T cell receptor (beta chain) was sequenced in a study of blood T cell repertoires in COVID-19. The study assigned cohorts using participant-reported clinical history. V lost 2 bases to trimming and J lost 4 bases; unmatched junction nucleotides: 6. CDR1 and CDR2 from the germline V gene are MDHEN and SYDVKM. The CDR3 covers 16 residues. In the source study's methods: Reference gene primer amplification in the assay estimated nucleated cell counts. Libraries were prepared by immunoSEQ multiplex PCR; TCRdb keeps only in-frame clonotypes and omits some of them. D and trimming were read from the DNA, whereas the V and J calls and clone size are those reported in that table. The sample shows about 220,000 clones, roughly nine tenths of them seen only once.

This chain connects TRBV28 to TRBJ2-2; 8 nucleotides agree with TRBD1. Sequencing used PBMCs or T cells enriched from blood (not recorded which). This receptor was taken from a woman aged 25-40 years who had recovered from COVID-19. CDR3 residues: CASSLPRGHGTGELFF. The CDR3 bases are TGTGCCAGCAGTTTACCCAGGGGGCACGGCACCGGGGAGCTGTTTTTT.